This T cell receptor beta chain was captured in a study of shared clonotypes between healthy human individuals (dated by TCRdb to the early 2020s). About the investigation overall: The cohort comprised two women and a few men aged 18 to 49 years. For each donor, CD4 naive and CD4 memory were each given three plates, CD8 naive was given two plates, and CD8 memory was given one plate. Different laboratories and diverse techniques were used to prepare libraries and sequence TCR repertoires, to increase sequencing depth and limit assay-specific biases. To estimate repertoire size and how much clonotypes are shared between individuals, the study performed deep sequencing of blood TCR repertoires from about five healthy adults. Per donor, leukapheresis produced somewhere between about 0.94 and 8.9 billion PBMCs. Overall results and qualifications from the work: Higher generation probabilities were observed for clonotypes shared by all four sorted-subset donors than for non-shared clonotypes. When a few donors were compared, the shared fraction of clonotypes was 5% to 6.5% for naive CD4, less than 4% for naive CD8, about 2.4% for memory CD4, and 0.35% to 0.5% for memory CD8. Based on pairwise subsampling, the degree of clonotype sharing among donors was expected to be affected by sequencing depth. The small number of donors limited the genetic and exposure-history diversity represented. Sampling was limited to blood, and TCR repertoires in tissue likely differ from TCR repertoires in blood. Larger estimated clonotype richness was generally found for naive subsets than for memory subsets. Incomplete sequencing was indicated by rarefaction of sorted-subset datasets, despite the large sequencing depth.

Donors were healthy HIV-negative adults with no recently reported acute infections or vaccinations. Every donor was a Caucasian adult living in Nashville, Tennessee, USA. CD4+ T cells were enriched by magnetic negative selection; naive cells were then positively selected on CD45RA, and the negative fraction formed the memory subset. Blood was collected by leukapheresis, and PBMCs were isolated by Ficoll-Histopaque density gradient centrifugation and then cryopreserved in liquid nitrogen vapor phase. Analytical flow cytometry was used to check the purity and quantity of each magnetically sorted T cell population. Genomic DNA was isolated from each sorted fraction and quantified by UV absorbance on a Nanodrop 2000c. Of note for this clone: No cognate antigen has been identified for it. No clone much larger than this one lies a single base away; base qualities are absent.

The CDR3 holds 15 amino acids from the cysteine to the phenylalanine. CDR3 DNA is the only sequence kept; it has 45 bases, read in frame from the first base. Trimming takes 1 base from V and 0 bases from J, and the germline ends sit 10 bases apart. The germline V gene provides CDR1 SGHVS and CDR2 FNYEAQ. Using the deep immunoSEQ assay, multiplex PCR amplified TCR CDR3 regions from genomic DNA. Extracted genomic DNA from each cell subset was distributed evenly across all wells of several immunoSEQ 96-well plates, and each plate was treated as a replicate. For sorted subsets, around 200 ng genomic DNA, equal to 30,000 to 35,000 T cell genomes, was loaded into each replicate PCR. The purified libraries were quantified using a Qubit 3.0 fluorometer, sized with a Bioanalyzer 2100, and then quantified again using the KAPA Library Quantification kit. Every immunoSEQ 96-well plate was sequenced on a dedicated single-read 150-cycle Illumina NextSeq 550 flow cell. The authors processed their data as follows. Because only junctional sequences without quality scores were contained in the immunoSEQ output, filtering matching that applied to full-length reads could not be performed. To assign V/J genes and CDR3, sequences were annotated against IMGT germline references using PyIR, a Python wrapper for IgBLAST v1.9. Reads were removed for weak V/J assignments (E-value above 1e-6), missing CDR3, stop codons, out-of-frame junctions, or ambiguous translated residues. A V3J clonotype was defined by an identical inferred V gene, J gene, and CDR3 amino acid sequence. To compute the percentage overlap between repertoires, the number of shared unique clonotypes was divided by the size of the smaller repertoire. RTK rarefaction, the Chao1 estimator, and Recon v2.1 estimates of unobserved clonotypes were used to assess repertoire richness. OLGA was used to compute generation probabilities for all TCRbeta clonotypes that the gDNA method yielded from a handful of donors. TCRdb mirrors the immuneACCESS table, restricted to in-frame sequences. Some clones are absent from its copies; in checked studies, under half trace to an unresolved V gene, and the reason for the others is unknown. The V and J calls and the clone size are those of that table, but D and trimming were determined from the DNA. Across this sample there are more than 1.2 million clones, with around 98.5% seen only once. The ten most abundant clones make up roughly 0.36% of the sample.

Sequenced input: naive CD4+ T cells sorted from blood. The cell subset or site label of this sample denotes: CD45RA+ positively selected. The sequence joins TRBV7-6 to TRBJ2-7, with TRBD2 perhaps the D gene, on 6 matching bases. The clonotype originates from a man aged 25 to 45 in good health. In nucleotides, the sequence is TGTGCCAGCAGCTTAGAGGTCGGGAGCTCCTACGAGCAGTACTTC. This sequence encodes CASSLEVGSSYEQYF.